This T cell receptor (beta chain) was profiled in a study of blood T cell repertoires in COVID-19 (TCRdb year 2020). About the study as a whole: Samples covering the acute and convalescent phases of COVID-19 were provided by collaborators in the United States, Italy and Spain. The prospective study material was composed of cDNA or gDNA derived from T cells, B-cell-depleted T cells, or PBMCs. The dataset comprised deeply sampled blood TCRbeta repertoires from subjects exposed to, actively infected with, or recovered from COVID-19. The repertoires were released in a freely available public database meant as a resource for research on the immune response to SARS-CoV-2. The samples were drawn from two sources: the first 160 participants of the ongoing ImmuneRACE study, and approximately 1,300 subjects contributed by 6 global collaborators. Sample metadata almost always included a de-identified subject ID, COVID-19 status, age in years and sex. Where available, HLA class I and class II types were taken from metadata supplied by the sample provider and were not determined by assay-based typing.

The collaborating institutions used their own protocols to collect whole blood in K2EDTA tubes. Collaborator samples were shipped for TCRbeta analysis as frozen whole blood, isolated PBMCs, or DNA extracted from either sample type. Trimming accounts for 7 bases at V and 4 bases at J, while the number of junction bases matched to no gene is 5. CDR1 is given as KGHDR and CDR2 as SFDVKD, both from the germline V gene. The cysteine opens and the phenylalanine closes a CDR3 of 14 amino acids. Here the CDR3 DNA is all that survives: 42 bases in frame from base 1. About this clone: Its specific antigen is unknown. The sample holds no much larger clone one base away, and base qualities are not on file.

The immunoSEQ Assay, a bias-controlled multiplex PCR, was used to amplify TCRbeta CDR3 regions from genomic DNA. In the authors' own workflow: The number of nucleated cells in each sample was estimated from the amplification of reference gene primers within the assay. To quantify the absolute abundance of each unique TCRbeta CDR3 rearrangement, sequence reads were collapsed and filtered. For each sample, productive Simpson clonality was calculated as the square root of Simpson's diversity index across productive rearrangements. Entries here come from immuneACCESS through TCRdb and include only in-frame sequences with V and J called. Some clones fail to appear in such tables; in the studies checked, an unresolved V gene covers under half of the shortfall, and the cause of the remainder is unknown. V and J calls and clone size follow that table, whereas D and trimming were derived from the DNA. The sample table lists fewer than 120,000 clones, more than 70% of them with a count of one. The ten largest clones represent approximately 3.5% of the sample.

The research as a whole found: Clinical and demographic metadata were provided uncurated, with the amount varying by source and participant.

The receptor comes from a woman in her forties or fifties with acute or convalescent COVID-19. The sample consisted of peripheral blood. Recombination joined TRBV24-1 with TRBJ2-2, with 7 bases aligning to TRBD1. The nucleotide sequence is given as TGTGCCACCAGACAGGGGAGAGGCACCGGGGAGCTGTTTTTT. It specifies CATRQGRGTGELFF.